A selection of T cell receptor beta chains follows, all from one sample in a study of blood T cell repertoires in COVID-19. The protocol was immunoSEQ multiplex PCR, while the TCRdb copy is restricted to in-frame clones and leaves out a portion. The sample holds 65,000 to 90,000 clones, approximately 90% seen once. The sequenced sample was peripheral blood. The receptors originated from a woman aged 80 or over with acute or convalescent COVID-19. CDR3s include the opening cysteine and the closing phenylalanine or tryptophan. D genes are given only for firm matches. Size is stated for part of the rows, as once, few or many counts, or as a class when the clone is expanded.

TRBV21-1,TRBJ2-5,15,.,.,CASSKVQRGAETQYF,TGTGCCAGCAGCAAAGTGCAGCGGGGGGCAGAGACCCAGTACTTC
TRBV6-2/TRBV6-3,TRBJ2-7,14,.,.,CASSSNRVSYEQYF,TGTGCCAGCAGCTCCAACAGGGTTTCCTACGAGCAGTACTTC
TRBV19,TRBJ1-2,13,.,.,CASSRGATRGYTF,TGTGCCAGTAGCCGCGGGGCCACCCGCGGCTACACCTTC
TRBV7-8,TRBJ2-5,19,.,TRBD2,CASGPPGGVAGRRVETQYF,TGTGCCAGCGGCCCGCCGGGAGGGGTAGCGGGGCGCCGGGTAGAGACCCAGTACTTC
TRBV7-3,TRBJ2-1,14,.,TRBD2,CASSSVGGANEQFF,TGTGCCAGCAGCTCAGTCGGGGGGGCCAATGAGCAGTTCTTC
TRBV9,TRBJ2-1,16,.,TRBD2,CASSPIAGSSYNEQFF,TGTGCCAGCAGCCCAATAGCGGGTAGCTCCTACAATGAGCAGTTCTTC
TRBV5-1,TRBJ2-1,14,.,.,CASSLESSGSEQFF,TGCGCCAGCAGCTTGGAGAGTAGCGGCTCCGAGCAGTTCTTC
TRBV5-1,TRBJ2-5,14,.,.,CASSLDASQETQYF,TGCGCCAGCAGCTTGGACGCGTCGCAAGAGACCCAGTACTTC
TRBV21-1,TRBJ1-3,14,once,.,CASSKAQGGNTIYF,TGTGCCAGCAGCAAGGCCCAGGGGGGAAACACCATATATTTT
TRBV3-1/TRBV3-2,TRBJ1-4,14,.,.,CASSQDPSGEKLFF,TGTGCCAGCAGCCAAGATCCCTCGGGTGAAAAACTGTTTTTT
TRBV27,TRBJ1-4,15,.,TRBD1,CASTGQAATNEKLFF,TGTGCCAGCACAGGACAGGCGGCAACTAATGAAAAACTGTTTTTT
TRBV5-1,TRBJ1-4,14,.,.,CASSLGQGLTRVFF,TGCGCCAGCAGCTTGGGTCAGGGATTAACAAGGGTGTTTTTT
TRBV4-1,TRBJ2-5,14,.,TRBD1,CASSRDRDQETQYF,TGCGCCAGCAGCCGGGACAGGGACCAAGAGACCCAGTACTTC
TRBV7-8,TRBJ1-2,17,.,TRBD1,CASSGGPGQASRGGYTF,TGTGCCAGCAGCGGCGGACCGGGACAGGCTTCTCGAGGGGGCTACACCTTC
TRBV7-3,TRBJ1-1,13,.,.,CASSPGRHTEAFF,TGTGCCAGCAGCCCTGGGAGGCACACTGAAGCTTTCTTT
TRBV2,TRBJ2-2,14,.,.,CASSLSSNTGELFF,TGTGCCAGCAGCCTGTCCTCGAACACCGGGGAGCTGTTTTTT
TRBV20-1,TRBJ2-1,11,.,.,CSASRDWEQFF,TGCAGTGCTTCCCGGGACTGGGAGCAGTTCTTC
TRBV6-5,TRBJ2-1,13,.,TRBD1,CASRTGRYNEQFF,TGTGCCAGCAGGACAGGGCGCTACAATGAGCAGTTCTTC
TRBV19,TRBJ1-1,13,few,TRBD1,CASSPTQGPEAFF,TGTGCCAGTAGTCCAACACAGGGGCCTGAAGCTTTCTTT
TRBV9,TRBJ2-1,17,.,.,CASSVAAAASSYNEQFF,TGTGCCAGCAGCGTAGCTGCAGCGGCAAGCTCCTACAATGAGCAGTTCTTC
TRBV18,TRBJ1-1,16,once,.,CASSPASPGFGTEAFF,TGTGCCAGCTCACCAGCAAGCCCGGGGTTTGGCACTGAAGCTTTCTTT
TRBV7-2,TRBJ1-6,14,.,.,CASSLGAGNSPLHF,TGTGCCAGCAGCTTAGGGGCAGGTAATTCACCCCTCCACTTT
TRBV6-5,TRBJ2-2,15,.,.,CASSPAELNTGELFF,TGTGCCAGCAGTCCCGCCGAGCTGAACACCGGGGAGCTGTTTTTT
TRBV30,TRBJ2-1,15,.,.,CAWSGGTGGYNEQFF,TGTGCCTGGAGCGGCGGGACTGGGGGGTACAATGAGCAGTTCTTC
TRBV30,TRBJ1-2,16,.,TRBD1,CAWSVLGTGAFYGYTF,TGTGCCTGGAGTGTACTAGGGACAGGGGCCTTCTATGGCTACACCTTC
TRBV6-2/TRBV6-3,TRBJ1-5,17,.,.,CASSYPPTGWGGQPQHF,TGTGCCAGCAGTTACCCCCCCACAGGGTGGGGGGGTCAGCCCCAGCATTTT
TRBV7-8,TRBJ1-5,17,.,TRBD1,CASSFFPPTGVVQPQHF,TGTGCCAGCAGCTTTTTCCCCCCGACAGGGGTCGTGCAGCCCCAGCATTTT
TRBV7-9,TRBJ1-1,13,.,.,CASSSEARTEAFF,TGTGCCAGCAGCTCGGAGGCGCGGACTGAAGCTTTCTTT
TRBV5-1,TRBJ2-1,15,.,TRBD1,CASSFGQGSYNEQFF,TGCGCCAGCAGCTTTGGACAGGGTTCCTACAATGAGCAGTTCTTC
TRBV6-2/TRBV6-3,TRBJ2-7,15,.,.,CASSYDGGVPYEQYF,TGTGCCAGCAGTTACGACGGCGGCGTCCCCTACGAGCAGTACTTC
TRBV5-1,TRBJ1-2,12,.,.,CASSFSNYGYTF,TGCGCCAGCAGCTTTTCGAACTATGGCTACACCTTC
TRBV19,TRBJ2-3,13,.,.,CASSMVVGDTQYF,TGTGCCAGTAGTATGGTAGTTGGAGATACGCAGTATTTT
TRBV10-2,TRBJ2-1,13,.,TRBD2,CASGLAGANEQFF,TGCGCCAGCGGGCTAGCGGGAGCCAATGAGCAGTTCTTC
TRBV6-6,TRBJ1-5,15,.,.,CASSYSGQTNQPQHF,TGTGCCAGCAGTTACTCAGGACAGACGAATCAGCCCCAGCATTTT
TRBV28,TRBJ2-2,16,.,.,CASSLPLGQNTGELFF,TGTGCCAGCAGTTTACCCCTCGGACAGAACACCGGGGAGCTGTTTTTT